This entry concerns a single T cell receptor beta chain. What it binds is unknown. The data originate from a study of graft-versus-host responses after intestinal transplantation. Study information: Recipients underwent multivisceral, liver-intestinal, or isolated intestinal transplants. Every one of the recipients received anti-thymocyte globulin induction and afterwards took tacrolimus and steroids for 3 to 4 years. The study, taken as a whole, reports: The recipient marrow held GvH clones, and some of them showed up first in ileum or blood. Patients with graft-donor T cell macrochimerism had high graft-versus-host to host-versus-graft clonal ratios in allografts.

Here immunoSEQ multiplex PCR was the method, and the copy in TCRdb shows in-frame clones only, minus some. The table includes 60,000 to 75,000 clones, 75% to 90% detected once. CDR1 and CDR2 (germline): MNHNS, SASEGT. This CDR3 spans 15 amino acids. V was pared by 4 bases and J by 8 bases, with 18 bases between. Once graft tissue had been processed, intraepithelial and lamina propria lymphocytes were released. The chain links TRBV6-1 to TRBJ2-1, with a weak D call TRBD1 (6 bases). The sequences come from ileum tissue, collected more than 350 days after transplant. The clonotype was recovered from a human patient who received an intestinal transplant, so some T cells may come from the graft donor. CDR3 sequence reads: CASSGGGGPGDEQFF. The CDR3 DNA follows: TGTGCCAGCAGTGGGGGTGGGGGCCCCGGCGATGAGCAGTTCTTC.